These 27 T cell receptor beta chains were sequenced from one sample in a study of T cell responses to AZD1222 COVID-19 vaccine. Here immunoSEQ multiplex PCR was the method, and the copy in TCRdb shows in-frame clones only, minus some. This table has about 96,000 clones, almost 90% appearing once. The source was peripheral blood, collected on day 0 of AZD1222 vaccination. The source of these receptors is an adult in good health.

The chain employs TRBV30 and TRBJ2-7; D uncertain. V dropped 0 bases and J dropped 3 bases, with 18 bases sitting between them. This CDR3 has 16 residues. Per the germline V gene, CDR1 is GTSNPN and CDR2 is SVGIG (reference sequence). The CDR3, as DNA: TGTGCCTGGAGTGTACCACGAACACACAGTTTCTACGAGCAGTACTTC. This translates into CAWSVPRTHSFYEQYF.

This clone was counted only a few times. The CDR3 bases are TGTGCCAGCAGTTCCCCCAGGGGGGCCTATAGCAATCAGCCCCAGCATTTT. Amino acid sequence: CASSSPRGAYSNQPQHF. This chain connects TRBV28 to TRBJ1-5; TRBD1 agrees at 7 bases. This CDR3 contains 17 residues. V dropped 4 bases and J dropped 0; count of bases not matched to a gene: 9. The V gene's germline CDR1 is MDHEN and CDR2 SYDVKM.

CDR3 loop: CASSPLGLAALGHEQFF. The CDR3 nucleotides are TGTGCCAGCAGCCCTCTGGGACTAGCGGCCTTAGGCCATGAGCAGTTCTTC. The J gene is TRBJ2-1, the V gene TRBV13; TRBD2 matches at 11 bases. Trimming took 5 bases from V and 8 from J; bases not matched to a gene: 14. Germline V gene data show CDR1 as PRHDT and CDR2 as FYEKMQ (reference sequence). This CDR3 is built from 17 residues.

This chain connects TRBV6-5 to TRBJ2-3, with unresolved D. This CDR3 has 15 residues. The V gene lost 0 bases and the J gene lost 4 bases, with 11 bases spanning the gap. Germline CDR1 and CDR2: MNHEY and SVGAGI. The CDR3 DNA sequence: TGTGCCAGCAGTTACTCAGGGCCCCGGGCAGATACGCAGTATTTT. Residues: CASSYSGPRADTQYF.

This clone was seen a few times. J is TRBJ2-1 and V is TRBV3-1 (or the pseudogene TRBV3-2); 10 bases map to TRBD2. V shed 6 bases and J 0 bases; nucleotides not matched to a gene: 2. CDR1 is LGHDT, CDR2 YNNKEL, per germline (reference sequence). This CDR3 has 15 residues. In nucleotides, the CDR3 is TGTGCCAGCAGTCGGACTAGCGGCTCCTACAATGAGCAGTTCTTC. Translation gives CASSRTSGSYNEQFF.

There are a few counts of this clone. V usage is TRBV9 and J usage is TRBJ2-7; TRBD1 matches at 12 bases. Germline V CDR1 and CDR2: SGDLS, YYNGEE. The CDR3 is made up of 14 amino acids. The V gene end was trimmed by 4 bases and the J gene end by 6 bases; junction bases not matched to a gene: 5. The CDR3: CASSSGTGGVEQYF. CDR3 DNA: TGTGCCAGCAGCTCCGGGACAGGGGGCGTCGAGCAGTACTTC.

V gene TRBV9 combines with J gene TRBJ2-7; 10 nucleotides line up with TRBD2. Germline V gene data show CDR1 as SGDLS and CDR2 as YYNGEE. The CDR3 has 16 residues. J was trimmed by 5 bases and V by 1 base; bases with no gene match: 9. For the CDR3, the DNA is TGTGCCAGCAGCGTACAGCCCCTAGCGGGAGTTAACGAGCAGTACTTC. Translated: CASSVQPLAGVNEQYF.

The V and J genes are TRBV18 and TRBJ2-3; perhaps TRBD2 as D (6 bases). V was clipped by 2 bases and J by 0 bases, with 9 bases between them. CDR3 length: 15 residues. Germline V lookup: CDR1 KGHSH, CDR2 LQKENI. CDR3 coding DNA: TGTGCCAGCTCACCAGCCGGGACTAGCACAGATACGCAGTATTTT. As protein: CASSPAGTSTDTQYF.

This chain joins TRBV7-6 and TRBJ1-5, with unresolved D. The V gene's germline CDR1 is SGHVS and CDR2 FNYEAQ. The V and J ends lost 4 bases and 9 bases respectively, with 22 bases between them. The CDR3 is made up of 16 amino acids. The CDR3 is CASSSKGALIGGPQHF. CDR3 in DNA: TGTGCCAGCAGCTCTAAGGGCGCTCTAATCGGTGGGCCCCAGCATTTT.

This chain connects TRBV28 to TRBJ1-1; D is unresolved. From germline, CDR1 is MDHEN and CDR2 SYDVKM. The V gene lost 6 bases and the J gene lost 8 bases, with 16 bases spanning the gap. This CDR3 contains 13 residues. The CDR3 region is CASSPWRADEAFF. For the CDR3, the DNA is TGTGCCAGCAGCCCATGGAGGGCGGACGAAGCTTTCTTT.

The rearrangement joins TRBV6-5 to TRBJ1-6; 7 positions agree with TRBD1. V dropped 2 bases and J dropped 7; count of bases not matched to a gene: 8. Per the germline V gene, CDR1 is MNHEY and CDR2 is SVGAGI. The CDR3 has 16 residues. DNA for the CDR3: TGTGCCAGCAGTTACCGGGCGACAGGGCCAAATTCACCCCTCCACTTT. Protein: CASSYRATGPNSPLHF.

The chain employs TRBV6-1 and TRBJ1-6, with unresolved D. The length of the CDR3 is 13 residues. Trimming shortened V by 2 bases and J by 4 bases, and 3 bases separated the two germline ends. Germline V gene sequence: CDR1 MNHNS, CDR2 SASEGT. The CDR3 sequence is CASSELYNSPLHF. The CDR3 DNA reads TGTGCCAGCAGTGAATTATATAATTCACCCCTCCACTTT.

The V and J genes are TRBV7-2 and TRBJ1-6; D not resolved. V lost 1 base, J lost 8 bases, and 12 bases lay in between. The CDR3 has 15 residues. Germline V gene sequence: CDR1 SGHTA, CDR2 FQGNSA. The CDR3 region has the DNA TGTGCCAGCAGCTTAGACGCAAGGCGTGATTCACCCCTCCACTTT. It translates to CASSLDARRDSPLHF.

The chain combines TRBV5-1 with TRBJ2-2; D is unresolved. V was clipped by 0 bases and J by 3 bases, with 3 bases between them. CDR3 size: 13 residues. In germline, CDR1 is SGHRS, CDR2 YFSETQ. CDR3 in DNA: TGCGCCAGCAGCTTGGACTACACCGGGGAGCTGTTTTTT. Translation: CASSLDYTGELFF.

CDR3 sequence: CATSEGWTQYF. CDR3 bases: TGTGCCACCAGTGAAGGCTGGACGCAGTATTTT. The chain joins TRBV24-1 to TRBJ2-3; no firm D call. Germline loops: CDR1 KGHDR, CDR2 SFDVKD. CDR3 size: 11 residues. V lost 4 bases and J 9 bases, leaving 7 bases between the germline ends.

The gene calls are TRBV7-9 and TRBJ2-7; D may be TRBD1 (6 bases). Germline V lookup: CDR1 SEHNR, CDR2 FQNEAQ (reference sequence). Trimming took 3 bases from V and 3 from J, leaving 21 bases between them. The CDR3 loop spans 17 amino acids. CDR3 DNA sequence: TGTGCCAGCAGCTTTTTCCCGGTGGGAACAGGGTTCTACGAGCAGTACTTC. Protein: CASSFFPVGTGFYEQYF.

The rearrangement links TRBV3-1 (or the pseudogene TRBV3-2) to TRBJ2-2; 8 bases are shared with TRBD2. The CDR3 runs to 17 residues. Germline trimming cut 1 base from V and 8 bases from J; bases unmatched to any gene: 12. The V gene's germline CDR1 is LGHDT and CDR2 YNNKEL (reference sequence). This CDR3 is CASSQAGAAGGRGELFF. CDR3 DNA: TGTGCCAGCAGCCAAGCCGGGGCGGCGGGAGGAAGGGGGGAGCTGTTTTTT.

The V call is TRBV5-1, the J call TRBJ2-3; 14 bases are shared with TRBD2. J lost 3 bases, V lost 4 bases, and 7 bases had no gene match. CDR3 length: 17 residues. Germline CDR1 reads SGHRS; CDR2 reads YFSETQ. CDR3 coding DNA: TGCGCCAGCAGCGCCGGGACTAGCGGGAGTAGGACAGATACGCAGTATTTT. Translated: CASSAGTSGSRTDTQYF.

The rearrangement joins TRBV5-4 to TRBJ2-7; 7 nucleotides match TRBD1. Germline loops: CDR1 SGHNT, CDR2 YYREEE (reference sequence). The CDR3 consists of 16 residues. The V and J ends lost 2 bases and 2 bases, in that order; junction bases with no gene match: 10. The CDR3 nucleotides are TGTGCCAGCAGCTTAGGGGGACCGGGACAGACCTACGAGCAGTACTTC. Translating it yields CASSLGGPGQTYEQYF.

The CDR3 DNA reads as TGTGCCAGCAGCCCCGCAGGGGCTTCCTATGGCTACACCTTC. Its protein is CASSPAGASYGYTF. The chain employs TRBV7-3 and TRBJ1-2, with a possible D match to TRBD1 (6 bases). The germline V gene has CDR1 SGHTA and CDR2 FQGTGA. This CDR3 contains 14 residues. The germline V and J ends were trimmed by 5 bases and 4 bases, with 14 bases remaining between them.

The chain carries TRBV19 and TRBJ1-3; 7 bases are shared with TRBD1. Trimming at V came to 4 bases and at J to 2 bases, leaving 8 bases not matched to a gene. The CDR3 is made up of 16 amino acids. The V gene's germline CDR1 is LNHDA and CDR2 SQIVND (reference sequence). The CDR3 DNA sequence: TGTGCCAGTAGTACTCCAGCGACAGGGACTGGAAACACCATATATTTT. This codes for CASSTPATGTGNTIYF. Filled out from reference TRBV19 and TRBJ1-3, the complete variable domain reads DGGITQSPKYLFRKEGQNVTLSCEQNLNHDAMYWYRQDPGQGLRLIYYSQIVNDFQKGDIAEGYSVSREKKESFPLTVTSAQKNPTAFYLCASSTPATGTGNTIYFGEGSWLTVV.

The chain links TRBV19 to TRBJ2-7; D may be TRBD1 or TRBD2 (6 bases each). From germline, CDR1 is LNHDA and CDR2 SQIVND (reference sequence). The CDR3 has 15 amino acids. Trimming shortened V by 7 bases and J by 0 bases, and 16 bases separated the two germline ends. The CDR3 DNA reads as TGTGCCAGTAAGGGGGGACTCCAAAGCTCCTACGAGCAGTACTTC. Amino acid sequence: CASKGGLQSSYEQYF.

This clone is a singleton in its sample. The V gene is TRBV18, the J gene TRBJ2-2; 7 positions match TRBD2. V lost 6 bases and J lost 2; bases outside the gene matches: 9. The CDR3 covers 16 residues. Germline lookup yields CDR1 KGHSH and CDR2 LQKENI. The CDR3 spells CASSPPLAANTGELFF. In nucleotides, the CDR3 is TGTGCCAGCTCCCCGCCCCTAGCGGCAAACACCGGGGAGCTGTTTTTT.

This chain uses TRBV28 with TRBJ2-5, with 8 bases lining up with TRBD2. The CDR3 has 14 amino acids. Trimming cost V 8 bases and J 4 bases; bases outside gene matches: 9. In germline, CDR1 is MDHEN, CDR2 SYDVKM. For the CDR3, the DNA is TGTGCCAGCTGTCCGGGGCTAGCGGGAGAGACCCAGTACTTC. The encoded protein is CASCPGLAGETQYF.

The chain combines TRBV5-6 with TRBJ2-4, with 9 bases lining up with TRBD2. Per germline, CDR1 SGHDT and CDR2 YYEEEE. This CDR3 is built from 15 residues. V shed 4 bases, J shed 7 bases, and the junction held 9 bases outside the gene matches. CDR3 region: CASSLGAGGRNIQYF. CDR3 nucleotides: TGTGCCAGCAGCCTCGGGGCGGGAGGGCGGAACATTCAGTACTTC.

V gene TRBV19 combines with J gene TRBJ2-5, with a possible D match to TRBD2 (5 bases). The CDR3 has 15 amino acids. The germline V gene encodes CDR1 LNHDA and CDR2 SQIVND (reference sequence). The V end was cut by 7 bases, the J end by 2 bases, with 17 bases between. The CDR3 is CASTGLGQTQETQYF. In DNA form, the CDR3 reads TGTGCCAGTACCGGACTGGGTCAAACTCAAGAGACCCAGTACTTC. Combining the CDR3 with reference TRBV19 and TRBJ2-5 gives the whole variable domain DGGITQSPKYLFRKEGQNVTLSCEQNLNHDAMYWYRQDPGQGLRLIYYSQIVNDFQKGDIAEGYSVSREKKESFPLTVTSAQKNPTAFYLCASTGLGQTQETQYFGPGTRLLVL.

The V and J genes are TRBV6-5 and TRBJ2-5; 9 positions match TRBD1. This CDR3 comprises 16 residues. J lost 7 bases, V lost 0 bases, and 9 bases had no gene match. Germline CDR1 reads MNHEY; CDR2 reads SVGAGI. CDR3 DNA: TGTGCCAGCAGTTACTCGTCCGGGACAGGGTCCAGGACCCAGTACTTC. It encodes CASSYSSGTGSRTQYF.